The 15 T cell receptor beta chains listed next were all sequenced from one sample in a study of blood T cells in healthy people across ages. Sample-barcoded 5' priming and a J-beta primer mix drove a second PCR of about 6 to 12 cycles. MiXCR, applied by TCRdb to the 5' RACE reads, yields one record per CDR3 protein. Counted here are about 800,000 distinct CDR3 sequences, 25% occurring once; the ten biggest clones make up under 4%. In addition, the sample was reused for a study of T cells of mothers and their children.

Source material: blood. Source of these receptors: a boy younger than 18 in good health.

The V and J genes are TRBV12-3 or TRBV12-4 and TRBJ2-2; D is unresolved. This CDR3 comprises 19 residues. Between the trimmed V and J ends, which lost 5 bases and 4 bases, there was a span of 26 bases. In DNA form, the CDR3 reads TGTGCCAGCAGTCCCCCCATGTATGCCGTGATGGCTGGCACCGGGGAGCTGTTTTTT. This encodes CASSPPMYAVMAGTGELFF.

The rearrangement uses TRBV6-5 and TRBJ1-6; tentatively, D is TRBD1 (6 bases). Per the germline V gene, CDR1 is MNHEY and CDR2 is SVGAGI. V was cut by 4 bases and J by 6 bases, with 13 bases left in between. This CDR3 has 15 residues. CDR3: CASSFKTGTNSPLHF. The DNA for the CDR3 is TGTGCCAGCAGTTTCAAAACAGGGACTAATTCACCCCTCCACTTT.

This clonotype showed up just a few times. V usage is TRBV28 and J usage is TRBJ1-5; D not certain. Germline V lookup: CDR1 MDHEN, CDR2 SYDVKM. Deletions cut 3 bases from V and 10 bases from J, with 7 bases between. This CDR3 comprises 11 residues. The CDR3 bases are TGTGCCAGCAGTTTCCAACCCCCCCAGCATTTT. Its protein is CASSFQPPQHF. Using reference TRBV28 and TRBJ1-5 for the parts outside the CDR3, the full variable domain is DVKVTQSSRYLVKRTGEKVFLECVQDMDHENMFWYRQDPGLGLRLIYFSYDVKMKEKGDIPEGYSVSREKKERFSLILESASTNQTSMYLCASSFQPPQHFGDGTRLSIL.

The CDR3 DNA follows: TGTGCCAGCAGTTCGGGGGTTGGGATTAACACTGAAGCTTTCTTT. It translates to CASSSGVGINTEAFF. The chain links TRBV28 to TRBJ1-1; D is possibly TRBD1 (5 bases). This CDR3 is 15 amino acids long. V was cut by 4 bases and J by 2 bases, with 14 bases left in between. Germline loops: CDR1 MDHEN, CDR2 SYDVKM.

This clonotype was recorded a few times. The chain carries TRBV11-2 and TRBJ2-5; TRBD1 aligns across 9 bases. TRBJ2-7 matches the DNA end more closely, so the J call is doubtful. The V gene's germline CDR1 is SGHAT and CDR2 FQNNGV. This CDR3 spans 15 amino acids. The CDR3 DNA is TGTGCCAGCACCTTTCTCGGGACAGGGAGCTACGAGCAGTACTTC. It specifies CASTFLGTGSYEQYF.

This clonotype has at least ten counts. The chain uses TRBV12-3 or TRBV12-4 and TRBJ1-2; 8 bases are a match to TRBD1. CDR3 size: 13 residues. J lost 4 bases, V lost 3 bases, and 1 base had no gene match. This chain's CDR3 is CASSLTGAYGYTF. CDR3 coding DNA: TGTGCCAGCAGTTTGACAGGGGCCTATGGCTACACCTTC.

This clonotype was seen at least ten times. The V call is TRBV24-1, the J call TRBJ2-1, with D maybe TRBD1 (5 bases). V shed 4 bases and J shed 0 bases, with 15 bases lying between them. The CDR3 loop spans 17 amino acids. Germline values: CDR1 KGHDR, CDR2 SFDVKD. The CDR3: CATSDSTGYSSYNEQFF. CDR3 DNA: TGTGCCACCAGTGACTCCACAGGATACAGCTCCTACAATGAGCAGTTCTTC.

This clonotype was counted only a few times. The chain carries TRBV7-2 and TRBJ2-3, with a possible D match to TRBD1 (6 bases). The CDR3 extends over 13 amino acids. V was pared by 3 bases and J by 5 bases, with 9 bases between. CDR1 SGHTA and CDR2 FQGNSA come from the germline V gene. CDR3 nucleotides: TGTGCCAGCAGCTTGGACAGACAAGATACGCAGTATTTT. The encoded protein is CASSLDRQDTQYF.

This clonotype was observed a few times. This chain links TRBV9 with TRBJ2-1, with 11 bases aligning to TRBD1. V shed 4 bases and J 6 bases; nucleotides not matched to a gene: 6. Germline lookup yields CDR1 SGDLS and CDR2 YYNGEE. The CDR3 totals 15 residues. CDR3 in DNA: TGTGCCAGCAGCTACGTGGGGACAGGGGGCAATGAGCAGTTCTTC. This sequence encodes CASSYVGTGGNEQFF.

The CDR3 loop is CASRTGGLNEKLFF. The CDR3 DNA reads TGTGCCAGCAGAACAGGGGGCCTTAATGAAAAACTGTTTTTT. The rearrangement joins TRBV7-8 to TRBJ1-4; 9 positions agree with TRBD1. Trimming cost V 6 bases and J 4 bases; bases outside gene matches: 3. This CDR3 spans 14 amino acids. Germline CDR1 and CDR2: SGHVS and FQNEAQ.

The chain combines TRBV12-3 or TRBV12-4 with TRBJ2-5; TRBD1 or TRBD2 may be the D gene (5 bases each). The CDR3 is made up of 16 amino acids. The V gene lost 6 bases and the J gene lost 5 bases, with 22 bases spanning the gap. The CDR3 region is CASSEMMWGIHETQYF. CDR3 nucleotides: TGTGCCAGCAGCGAGATGATGTGGGGGATCCATGAGACCCAGTACTTC.

The rearrangement links TRBV4-2 to TRBJ2-1; 7 bases line up with TRBD1. Trimming removed 4 bases from V and 0 bases from J; junction bases left unmatched: 6. Germline V gives CDR1 LGHNA, CDR2 YNFKEQ. The CDR3 totals 16 residues. For the CDR3, the DNA is TGTGCCAGCAGCCCAGAGAACAGGGGCTCCTACAATGAGCAGTTCTTC. Translated: CASSPENRGSYNEQFF.

The V gene is TRBV21-1, the J gene TRBJ2-1; whether TRBD1, the table's D call, matches the DNA was not checked. TRBV21-1 is a pseudogene. This CDR3 contains 10 residues. The CDR3 DNA follows: TGTGCCAGCAGCAACCGGTCCCGGTTCTTC. Translating gives CASSNRSRFF.

In this sample, this clonotype turned up a few times. The chain carries TRBV20-1 and TRBJ1-5; D is unresolved. The CDR3 is 14 amino acids. CDR1 is DFQATT and CDR2 is SNEGSKA in the germline V gene (reference sequence). Trimming stripped 7 bases from V and 0 bases from J, with 13 bases between. CDR3 nucleotides: TGCAGTGTCCTAACACCAAATAGCAATCAGCCCCAGCATTTT. As protein: CSVLTPNSNQPQHF.

The chain has TRBV28 and TRBJ2-5; D remains unclear. The CDR3 loop spans 12 amino acids. The V and J ends lost 10 bases and 1 base respectively, with 10 bases between them. CDR1 and CDR2 (germline): MDHEN, SYDVKM. The CDR3 spells CATARAQETQYF. The CDR3 DNA follows: TGTGCCACCGCTAGAGCCCAAGAGACCCAGTACTTC.